This T cell receptor beta chain emerged from a study of radiotherapy plus CTLA-4 blockade in lung cancer. This table comes from immunoSEQ multiplex PCR, and its TCRdb copy is limited to in-frame clones, with some not included. The data hold 30,000 or so clones, with 60% to 80% observed a single time. Germline V gene lookup returns CDR1 SGHRS and CDR2 YFSETQ. Unmatched junction bases numbered 4, after V lost 2 bases and J lost 3 bases. There are 15 residues in the CDR3. This clone was detected a few times. The clonotype originates from a human donor with non-small cell lung cancer whose response to radiotherapy plus ipilimumab could not be evaluated. Sequenced material: peripheral blood, taken from a patient treated with radiotherapy plus ipilimumab. The J gene is TRBJ2-2, the V gene TRBV5-1; 7 bases are shared with TRBD1. CDR3 bases: TGCGCCAGCAGCTTACGGCAGGGGGACACCGGGGAGCTGTTTTTT. Its protein is CASSLRQGDTGELFF.